This T cell receptor beta chain was identified during a study of T cell responses to AZD1222 COVID-19 vaccine. CDR1 and CDR2 from the germline V gene are SGHDT and YYEEEE. The CDR3 spans 15 residues. Trimming pared 1 base from V and 7 bases from J, leaving 16 bases between. General observations from the study: Spike-specific TCR breadth and depth grew following two AZD1222 doses. Without day 14 samples, only post-peak T cell repertoires were studied. The donor group comprised mostly white British people and more females; the analysis possibly underestimated clonal diversity. Along spike, vaccine-associated CD4 TCRs were found throughout, with dominance at 160-218 and 743-854.

Repertoires were generated with immunoSEQ multiplex PCR, while TCRdb's copy carries only in-frame clones and drops some. The sample holds 95,000 to 150,000 clones, about 92% seen once. This clone is a singleton in its sample. Its specificity is not known. V is TRBV5-6 and J is TRBJ2-3; D gene ambiguous. Sequences were derived from peripheral blood, sampled 28 days after the second AZD1222 dose. The source of this sequence is an adult who received the AZD1222 COVID-19 vaccine. This CDR3 reads CASSLLADGAHTQYF. DNA for the CDR3: TGTGCCAGCAGCTTGTTGGCGGACGGCGCCCATACGCAGTATTTT.